Listed below are T cell receptor beta chains from one sample, sequenced in a study of cytomegalovirus exposure and HLA in healthy donors. The repertoire was sequenced with immunoSEQ multiplex PCR; TCRdb's copy has only in-frame clones and lacks some. Of approximately 300,000 clones listed, roughly 87% were seen once; the top ten hold 1.2%. Material for sequencing was PBMCs. The receptors come from a woman between 25 and 40 years old in good health and CMV-seropositive. CDR3s include the opening cysteine and the closing phenylalanine or tryptophan. A D gene is named only where the DNA matches it firmly. Clone sizes are given selectively: once, few, many, or a class where the clone is expanded.

j_gene	abundance	d_gene	v_gene	CDR3aa	CDR3nt
TRBJ1-1	.	TRBD1	TRBV5-1	CASSRDRNTEAFF	TGCGCCAGCAGCCGGGACAGGAACACTGAAGCTTTCTTT
TRBJ2-1	.	TRBD1	TRBV11-3	CASSLGQGNFDEQFF	TGTGCCAGCAGCTTAGGACAGGGGAATTTCGATGAGCAGTTCTTC
TRBJ2-5	once	TRBD2	TRBV7-6	CASSLDGLAGETQYF	TGTGCCAGCAGCTTAGATGGGCTAGCGGGAGAGACCCAGTACTTC
TRBJ2-7	.	.	TRBV6-1	CASSTWGVSVYEQYF	TGTGCCAGCAGTACCTGGGGCGTTTCGGTCTACGAGCAGTACTTC
TRBJ2-5	.	.	TRBV2	CASSNQETQYF	TGTGCCAGCAGTAATCAAGAGACCCAGTACTTC
TRBJ2-7	.	TRBD2	TRBV9	CASSVSGRSNEQYF	TGTGCCAGCAGCGTTAGCGGGAGATCGAACGAGCAGTACTTC
TRBJ2-7	.	TRBD2	TRBV4-3	CASSQDRLAGGYEQYF	TGCGCCAGCAGCCAGGACCGACTAGCGGGGGGCTACGAGCAGTACTTC
TRBJ2-7	.	.	TRBV28	CASMGVPLTYEQYF	TGTGCCAGCATGGGCGTCCCTTTAACCTACGAGCAGTACTTC
TRBJ2-3	.	.	TRBV5-1	CASSFLTADTQYF	TGCGCCAGCAGCTTCTTGACTGCAGATACGCAGTATTTT
TRBJ2-3	once	TRBD2	TRBV18	CASGRRAGGGDTQYF	TGTGCCAGCGGAAGGCGAGCGGGAGGAGGGGATACGCAGTATTTT
TRBJ2-7	.	.	TRBV7-2	CASGQGTYEQYF	TGTGCCAGCGGGCAAGGAACCTACGAGCAGTACTTC
TRBJ1-5	.	.	TRBV6-5	CASSYGTGGQPQHF	TGTGCCAGCAGTTACGGAACAGGTGGTCAGCCCCAGCATTTT
TRBJ1-5	.	TRBD1	TRBV6-5	CASSFGQGSNQPQHF	TGTGCCAGCAGCTTTGGACAGGGTAGCAATCAGCCCCAGCATTTT
TRBJ2-1	.	.	TRBV6-5	CASSNHNEQFF	TGTGCCAGCAGTAACCACAATGAGCAGTTCTTC
TRBJ1-5	few	.	TRBV4-2	CASSQELTGRNQPQHF	TGTGCCAGCAGCCAAGAACTAACAGGGAGGAATCAGCCCCAGCATTTT
TRBJ1-5	once	TRBD1	TRBV9	CASSDRDSYQPQHF	TGTGCCAGCAGCGACCGGGACAGCTATCAGCCCCAGCATTTT
TRBJ1-5	few	TRBD1	TRBV19	CASSRRQGDQPQHF	TGTGCCAGTAGTAGAAGACAGGGGGATCAGCCCCAGCATTTT
TRBJ2-2	.	.	TRBV7-7	CASSPDRTNTGELFF	TGTGCCAGCAGCCCCGACAGAACGAACACCGGGGAGCTGTTTTTT
TRBJ1-5	.	.	TRBV30	CAWSGTLDSNQPQHF	TGTGCCTGGAGTGGGACACTAGATAGCAATCAGCCCCAGCATTTT
TRBJ2-7	.	TRBD1	TRBV5-6	CASSLGTGRYEQYF	TGTGCCAGCAGCCTCGGGACAGGCCGCTACGAGCAGTACTTC
TRBJ1-5	.	.	TRBV4-1	CASSQVPGGGQPQHF	TGCGCCAGCAGCCAAGTTCCCGGGGGAGGTCAGCCCCAGCATTTT
TRBJ2-7	.	.	TRBV4-2	CASSQALKTPSNF	TGTGCCAGCAGCCAAGCCCTCAAGACACCGTCAAACTTC
TRBJ1-5	.	.	TRBV6-4	CATHRTHQPQHF	TGTGCCACCCACAGGACCCATCAGCCCCAGCATTTT
TRBJ2-5	.	TRBD1	TRBV6-1	CATHWTGGSIETQYF	TGTGCCACCCATTGGACAGGGGGCTCGATTGAGACCCAGTACTTC
TRBJ2-2	few	.	TRBV2	CASSEENTGELFF	TGTGCCAGCAGTGAGGAGAACACCGGGGAGCTGTTTTTT
TRBJ2-7	.	.	TRBV14	CASSQGPGVYEQYF	TGTGCCAGCAGCCAAGGCCCAGGGGTCTACGAGCAGTACTTC
TRBJ2-3	.	.	TRBV30	CAWSVGGASTDTQYF	TGTGCCTGGAGTGTCGGAGGCGCTAGCACAGATACGCAGTATTTT
TRBJ1-2	few	.	TRBV2	CASNEANVYGYTF	TGTGCCAGCAACGAGGCGAATGTATATGGCTACACCTTC
TRBJ2-6	.	.	TRBV5-1	CASSFLLSGANVLTF	TGCGCCAGCAGCTTCTTACTATCTGGGGCCAACGTCCTGACTTTC
TRBJ2-1	.	.	TRBV2	CASSPGAGYNEQFF	TGTGCCAGCTCCCCCGGGGCGGGGTACAATGAGCAGTTCTTC
TRBJ2-1	.	.	TRBV9	CASSLSRHNEQFF	TGTGCCAGCAGCCTAAGCCGGCACAATGAGCAGTTCTTC
TRBJ1-2	.	.	TRBV28	CASSLAGTYGYTF	TGTGCCAGCAGTTTAGCAGGGACCTATGGCTACACCTTC
TRBJ1-2	.	.	TRBV13	CASSLGRTVYGYTF	TGTGCCAGCAGCTTAGGTCGAACGGTCTATGGCTACACCTTC
TRBJ1-5	.	.	TRBV30	CAWSPSSEQPQHF	TGTGCCTGGAGTCCTTCGTCGGAACAGCCCCAGCATTTT
TRBJ2-1	.	TRBD2	TRBV2	CASSLAGGPSNEQFF	TGTGCCAGCAGCTTAGCGGGAGGGCCGTCCAATGAGCAGTTCTTC
TRBJ1-2	.	.	TRBV6-6	CASSYSGDNNYGYTF	TGTGCCAGCAGTTACTCTGGGGACAATAACTATGGCTACACCTTC
TRBJ2-3	once	.	TRBV9	CASSVGGGTTDTQYF	TGTGCCAGCAGCGTAGGTGGAGGGACCACAGATACGCAGTATTTT